This TCR beta chain originates from a study of identical twins (TCRdb year 2016). The study in broad terms: TCR alpha and beta repertoires from monozygotic twins, unrelated adults of various ages and cord blood were deep-sequenced to test whether fetal clonotypes persist. Replicate twin experiments were performed at different times using different library preparation protocols to rule out contamination. Summary of the overall study and its limitations: Because the same donors could not be followed over many years, the conclusions relied on cross-sectional statistical analysis. Abundant cord blood beta clonotypes had fewer insertions, young adult naive repertoires showed a similar but weaker trend, and memory repertoires showed no such trend. In beta out-of-frame sequences, excess twin sharing was weaker, because having fewer shared sequences lowered the signal-to-noise ratio. Compared with coincidental sharing between unrelated individuals, an excess of low generation-probability sequences was observed among out-of-frame TCR alpha sequences shared between twins. In monozygotic twins, out-of-frame TCR alpha sharing was systematically underestimated by recombination models, although the models agreed with sharing between unrelated individuals. Zero-insertion analyses could be partly confounded by invariant T cells such as MAIT and iNKT, although diverse VJ usage argued against such confounding for most clonotypes.

This clonotype was found many times. Its antigen remains unidentified. No much larger clonotype is one base removed from it; base qualities were not supplied. The library was produced with 5' RACE. TCRdb names Illumina HiSeq 2000 as the instrument used. Template switching introduced a universal primer binding site; the final cDNA contained a unique molecular identifier, enabling accurate counting of TCR cDNA molecules. Specific primers in the conserved constant-segment region were used to synthesize first-strand cDNA for TCR alpha and beta chains. To control for contamination, each cDNA library was double barcoded with a SMART-Mk sample barcode plus Illumina barcodes. Two successive PCR steps introduced TruSeq adapter sequences along with Illumina sample barcodes. TCR alpha and beta cDNA libraries were sequenced on the Illumina HiSeq platform with custom primers. On the study's bioinformatics: MiGEC processed the raw reads to extract unique molecular identifiers, while MiXCR was used to determine the CDR3 positions. Recombination models were inferred per individual with the repgenHMM and IGoR tools using an EM algorithm. The tcR package in R was used for shared clonotype analysis, with sharing normalized by the product of cloneset sizes. Out-of-frame nonproductive sequences were analyzed to study raw recombination free of thymic and clonal selection effects. TCRdb cleaned the public reads at Q25 with fastp, built clones with MiXCR and kept in-frame beta chains. Entries that share a CDR3 protein sequence are merged under the most common genes and DNA. These V and J calls originate from TCRdb's pipeline instead of the authors' own analysis. For this sample there are about 150,000 distinct CDR3 sequences; 3.5% appear just once. Around 8.1% of the sample is taken by the ten largest.

The CDR3 contains 11 residues, cysteine and phenylalanine counted. Only the CDR3 part of the read is kept: 33 bases, read in frame from the first base. From V the trimming removes 7 bases and from J it removes 14 bases, while the gene matches leave 10 bases of the junction unaccounted for. The germline V gene gives CDR1 as MRHNA and CDR2 as SNTAGT. Only healthy Caucasian donors were included. Miltenyi CD45RO+ enrichment and human naive T-cell isolation kits were used to isolate memory (CD45RO+) and naive T cells from PBMC. Material: memory T cells sorted from blood. The sample's cell subset or site label is to be understood as: CD45RO+ enriched T cells. Recombination joined TRBV6-4 with TRBJ2-5; TRBD1 lines up with 7 middle nucleotides. This TCR was recovered from a man aged 18-30 years in good health. CDR3 loop: CASTPLDRVYF. The nucleotide sequence is given as TGTGCCAGCACTCCTCTAGACAGGGTATACTTC.